The clone carrying this T cell receptor beta chain was seen ten or more times. Its antigen remains unknown. The data were taken from a study of metastatic and nonmetastatic thyroid tumors. Findings and limits, study-wide: It was reported that TCR beta diversity was significantly higher in malignant thyroid tumors than benign nodules, in blood and tumor.

Patients underwent thyroid surgery, and none had received any treatment before it. TCRdb reprocessed the PCR reads via MiXCR. The repertoire includes 35,000 to 50,000 clones, around 20% of them detected once, and around 19% sits in the top ten. Unmatched junction bases numbered 5, after V lost 1 base and J lost 7 bases. From germline, CDR1 is SGHVS and CDR2 FQNEAQ. This CDR3 comprises 15 residues. The clonotype was recovered from a female donor with papillary thyroid cancer or a benign thyroid nodule (not recorded which). Some clones in this sample may be carry-over from other donors' samples. The sequenced material came from blood. V usage is TRBV7-8 and J usage is TRBJ2-1; 9 nucleotides align to TRBD2. The CDR3 sequence: CASSLGGGAFNEQFF. CDR3 nucleotides: TGTGCCAGCAGCTTAGGCGGGGGGGCTTTTAATGAGCAGTTCTTC.